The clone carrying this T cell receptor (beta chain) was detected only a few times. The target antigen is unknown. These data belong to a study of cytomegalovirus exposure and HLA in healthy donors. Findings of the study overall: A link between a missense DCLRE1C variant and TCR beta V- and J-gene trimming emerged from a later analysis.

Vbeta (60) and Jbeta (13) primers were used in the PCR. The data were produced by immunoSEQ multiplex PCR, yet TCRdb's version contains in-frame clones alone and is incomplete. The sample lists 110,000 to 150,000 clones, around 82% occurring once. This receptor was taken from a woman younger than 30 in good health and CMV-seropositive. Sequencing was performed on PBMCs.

This CDR3 reads CASSPGQGHTEAFF. As DNA, the CDR3 is TGTGCCAGCAGTCCAGGACAGGGACACACTGAAGCTTTCTTT. V usage is TRBV6-6 and J usage is TRBJ1-1, with 8 bases lining up with TRBD1. Losses at the gene ends were 5 bases for V and 3 bases for J; bases not matched to a gene: 5. CDR1 and CDR2 from the germline V gene are MNHNY and SVGAGI (reference sequence). The CDR3 totals 14 residues.